This T cell receptor beta chain stems from a study of blood T cell repertoires in COVID-19. Some clones are missing from TCRdb's copy, which holds only in-frame ones; the method was immunoSEQ multiplex PCR. The data hold 200,000 to 250,000 clones, with around four fifths observed a single time. With V trimmed by 3 bases and J by 7 bases, 7 bases remained unmatched. The CDR3 is made up of 14 amino acids. The germline CDR1 and CDR2 sequences are LNHDA and SQIVND (reference sequence). Material: peripheral blood. The chain carries TRBV19 and TRBJ2-7; 9 nucleotides line up with TRBD1. This TCR was sampled from a woman aged 70-85 years with active or convalescent COVID-19. For the CDR3, the DNA is TGTGCCAGTAGTATTGGGGACAGGGCGGGTGAGCAGTACTTC. Protein: CASSIGDRAGEQYF.